Sequencing of this T cell receptor (beta chain) was carried out in a study of low-dose radiotherapy and immunotherapy resistance in tumors. Across the whole study: For Cohort 1, fractions of 0.5 Gy were given every 2 weeks, reaching 6.5 Gy overall. The regimen for patients comprised intravenous nivolumab 240 mg every two weeks plus intravenous ipilimumab 1 mg/kg every six weeks.

cDNA synthesis used a TRAV/TRBV-specific primer set for both chains. Amplification of TCRs used a constant-region primer and V-primer adapter for 15 to 25 PCR cycles. TCRdb called the reads again in MiXCR, with one record for every CDR3 protein. The sample consists of tens of thousands of distinct CDR3 sequences, around 31% of them appearing once. Specified time point: before trial treatment. The donors, trial participants, received nivolumab, ipilimumab, aspirin, low-dose cyclophosphamide and low-dose radiotherapy. Patients eligible had advanced solid tumors without tumor-infiltrating lymphocytes. Germline V CDR1 and CDR2: LNHDA, SQIVND (reference sequence). The CDR3 contains 17 residues. V was shortened by 9 bases and J by 12 bases, with 33 bases between the two germline ends. As for this clonotype: With a far larger clone one base away, a read error is the likely cause.

The source is a female donor with ovarian cancer. The rearrangement uses TRBV19 and TRBJ2-1; the D gene is possibly TRBD2 (5 bases). The specimen was PBMCs, collected before treatment. This CDR3 is CASSLEFESGIPPGQFF. The CDR3 DNA reads as TGTGCCAGCAGCTTGGAATTTGAATCGGGAATCCCCCCAGGGCAGTTCTTC.